What follows are 23 T cell receptor beta chains derived from one specimen sequenced in a study of TIL therapy for anti-PD-1-resistant metastatic lung cancer. Time point meaning: pre-treatment sample, taken before nivolumab and TIL therapy. Most excised metastases sampled were pleural nodules or supraclavicular lymph nodes. Sequencing used immunoSEQ v3. TCRdb keeps only in-frame clones here, not all; method: immunoSEQ multiplex PCR. The sample consists of approximately 92,000 clones, 55% to 75% of them appearing once. The sample here was tumor tissue, taken at baseline. The receptors originated from a person aged 25 to 85 with non-small cell lung cancer.

V is TRBV4-3 and J is TRBJ2-7; 9 nucleotides match TRBD1. With V trimmed by 3 bases and J by 6 bases, 3 bases remained unmatched. Per the germline V gene, CDR1 is LGHNA and CDR2 is YSLEER. This CDR3 contains 13 residues. The CDR3 DNA reads TGCGCCAGCAGCCAGGGGACAGGGCTCGAGCAGTACTTC. Amino acids: CASSQGTGLEQYF.

This clone has only a few counts. The chain carries TRBV28 and TRBJ2-7; TRBD1 matches at 7 bases. V lost 2 bases to trimming and J lost 5 bases; unmatched junction nucleotides: 6. This CDR3 spans 14 amino acids. CDR1 and CDR2 from the germline V gene are MDHEN and SYDVKM. The CDR3 loop reads CASSLGTEVNEQYF. The DNA of the CDR3 is TGTGCCAGCAGTTTAGGGACAGAGGTCAACGAGCAGTACTTC.

The genes are TRBV11-1 and TRBJ2-7; D possibly corresponds to TRBD2 (5 bases). The CDR3 sequence is 14 residues long. Trimming left V 7 bases short and J 6 bases short, with 19 bases between. CDR1 is SGHAT and CDR2 is FQDESV in the germline V gene (reference sequence). CDR3: CASTAAVGFSEQYF. In nucleotides, the CDR3 is TGTGCCAGCACCGCAGCGGTCGGGTTTAGCGAGCAGTACTTC.

This chain links TRBV11-3 with TRBJ2-1; 12 bases fit TRBD2. With V trimmed by 4 bases and J by 3 bases, 4 bases remained unmatched. CDR3 length equals 16 residues. The germline gives CDR1 SGHNT, CDR2 YENEEA. CDR3 nucleotides: TGTGCCAGCAGCTCAGAGGGACTAGCGGGCTACAATGAGCAGTTCTTC. Translated: CASSSEGLAGYNEQFF.

V gene TRBV5-4 combines with J gene TRBJ2-5, with no clear D. Trimming took 2 bases from V and 2 from J, leaving 13 bases between them. Per germline, CDR1 SGHNT and CDR2 YYREEE (reference sequence). The CDR3 totals 15 residues. As DNA, the CDR3 is TGTGCCAGCAGCTTTTCCACACGATCTCAAGAGACCCAGTACTTC. Amino acid sequence: CASSFSTRSQETQYF.

This chain uses TRBV4-3 with TRBJ2-7; 8 bases are a match to TRBD1. The CDR3 has 17 amino acids. V gave up 0 bases and J gave up 0 bases; unmatched junction bases: 7. Germline-derived CDR1 and CDR2 are LGHNA and YSLEER. CDR3 sequence: CASSQDARDRSSYEQYF. The CDR3 DNA is TGCGCCAGCAGCCAAGATGCCCGGGACAGGTCCTCCTACGAGCAGTACTTC.

The rearrangement uses TRBV19 and TRBJ2-6; tentatively, D is TRBD1 or TRBD2 (5 bases each). This CDR3 has 20 amino acids. CDR1 and CDR2 from the germline V gene are LNHDA and SQIVND (reference sequence). V was pared by 0 bases and J by 3 bases, with 21 bases between. The CDR3 sequence is CASSIDVGTVRLFGANVLTF. In nucleotides, the CDR3 is TGTGCCAGTAGTATAGATGTTGGGACGGTGAGACTATTTGGGGCCAACGTCCTGACTTTC.

The rearrangement joins TRBV10-2 to TRBJ1-5; 7 bases are shared with TRBD1. Germline trimming cut 5 bases from V and 0 bases from J; bases unmatched to any gene: 4. The length of the CDR3 is 15 residues. Per the germline V gene, CDR1 is WSHSY and CDR2 is SAAADI. The CDR3 reads CASSSGTVSNQPQHF. Here the CDR3 DNA reads TGCGCCAGCAGTTCCGGGACAGTTAGCAATCAGCCCCAGCATTTT.

The chain uses TRBV11-3 and TRBJ2-3, with D uncertain. The CDR3 spans 14 residues. V was cut by 2 bases and J by 0 bases, with 6 bases left in between. Germline V CDR1 and CDR2: SGHNT, YENEEA. The CDR3 DNA sequence: TGTGCCAGCAGCTTACAACCGAGCACAGATACGCAGTATTTT. Translation: CASSLQPSTDTQYF.

The rearrangement joins TRBV29-1 to TRBJ2-2; D is perhaps TRBD1 (6 bases). Trimming pared 7 bases from V and 3 bases from J, leaving 18 bases between. This CDR3 has 15 residues. Germline V gene data show CDR1 as SQVTM and CDR2 as ANQGSEA. The DNA for the CDR3 is TGCAGCGCCTTGGGGCAGGGGCTTTACACCGGGGAGCTGTTTTTT. Protein: CSALGQGLYTGELFF.

Concerning this clone: The CDR3 end shows no conserved phenylalanine or tryptophan, and so a read error is likely. It is unclear where the CDR3 begins or ends on the DNA, so no DNA is shown, and the CDR3 is as TCRdb lists it. The chain is built from TRBV25-1 and TRBJ1-2; TRBD1 reflects the table's D call only, with no check against the DNA. Germline V CDR1 and CDR2: MGHDK, SYGVNS. 10 amino acids form the CDR3, both terminal residues included. This chain's CDR3 is CASSVEAGVY.

The V gene is TRBV9, the J gene TRBJ2-5; weak D call: TRBD1 (5 bases). Germline CDR1 and CDR2: SGDLS and YYNGEE. The V and J ends lost 0 bases and 2 bases respectively, with 14 bases between them. The CDR3 length is 16 residues. The CDR3 spells CASSVGSGAEQETQYF. The CDR3 nucleotides read TGTGCCAGCAGCGTAGGTTCTGGGGCAGAACAAGAGACCCAGTACTTC.

This clone was counted once. The genes are TRBV7-9 and TRBJ1-2; D is unclear. Trimming left V 2 bases short and J 4 bases short, with 5 bases between. This CDR3 is built from 12 residues. CDR1 is SEHNR and CDR2 is FQNEAQ in the germline V gene (reference sequence). The CDR3 protein is CASSLSVYGYTF. The CDR3 DNA sequence: TGTGCCAGCAGCTTATCAGTCTATGGCTACACCTTC.

The chain carries TRBV11-3 and TRBJ2-3; D might be TRBD2 (6 bases). This CDR3 contains 14 residues. Germline V gene sequence: CDR1 SGHNT, CDR2 YENEEA. The V end lost 5 bases, the J end lost 4 bases, and 13 bases lay between the germline ends. Here the CDR3 DNA reads TGTGCCAGCAGCCGGGGCGGGGAGGCAGATACGCAGTATTTT. This gives the protein CASSRGGEADTQYF. Drawing the rest from reference TRBV11-3 and TRBJ2-3, the complete variable domain is EAGVVQSPRYKIIEKKQPVAFWCNPISGHNTLYWYLQNLGQGPELLIRYENEEAVDDSQLPKDRFSAERLKGVDSTLKIQPAELGDSAVYLCASSRGGEADTQYFGPGTRLTVL.

The gene calls are TRBV7-9 and TRBJ2-1; the D is unclear. The germline V and J ends were trimmed by 4 bases and 8 bases, with 21 bases remaining between them. Germline V lookup: CDR1 SEHNR, CDR2 FQNEAQ (reference sequence). CDR3 length equals 16 residues. CDR3 DNA: TGTGCCAGCAGCTGGGCAGGTGGAAAAACCCAGCATGAGCAGTTCTTC. This translates into CASSWAGGKTQHEQFF.

The chain uses TRBV19 and TRBJ1-2, with unresolved D. The CDR3 sequence is 13 residues long. The V end was cut by 4 bases, the J end by 5 bases, with 11 bases between. Per the germline V gene, CDR1 is LNHDA and CDR2 is SQIVND (reference sequence). CDR3 amino acids: CASSTAPPYGYTF. For the CDR3, the DNA is TGTGCCAGTAGTACGGCCCCCCCATATGGCTACACCTTC.

CDR3 DNA: TGTGCCAGCAGCGACGATCTACAGGGGAATACGCAGTATTTT. It codes for CASSDDLQGNTQYF. The V call is TRBV5-6, the J call TRBJ2-3; 7 bases align to TRBD1. Germline CDR1 is SGHDT and CDR2 is YYEEEE. Losses at the gene ends were 4 bases for V and 7 bases for J; bases not matched to a gene: 9. The CDR3 totals 14 residues.

In its sample, this clone was seen a few times. J is TRBJ1-2 and V is TRBV5-4; D not certain. The germline V gene has CDR1 SGHNT and CDR2 YYREEE (reference sequence). Trimming removed 4 bases at V and 5 bases at J, with 18 bases between. The CDR3 loop spans 15 amino acids. The DNA of the CDR3 is TGTGCCAGCAGCCTCCTCGCCGGAGGAAGATATGGCTACACCTTC. It specifies CASSLLAGGRYGYTF.

V usage is TRBV18 and J usage is TRBJ2-5; D is ambiguous. Germline CDR1 and CDR2: KGHSH and LQKENI. V was pared by 3 bases and J by 4 bases, with 12 bases between. This CDR3 has 14 residues. The CDR3 here is CASSPGSRSETQYF. CDR3 sequence (DNA): TGTGCCAGCTCACCGGGGTCTAGGTCAGAGACCCAGTACTTC.

This clone was counted once. One end of the junction fails to match germline, which may point to a read error. This rearrangement joins TRBV5-6 to TRBJ2-7; maybe TRBD2 (6 bases). The CDR3 sequence is 14 residues long. The V gene's germline CDR1 is SGHDT and CDR2 YYEEEE. The CDR3, as DNA: TGTGCCAGCAACCGCCGGGGGTCCTCCTACGGGCAGTACTTC. Translated: CASNRRGSSYGQYF.

In nucleotides, the CDR3 is TGCAGCGTTGAAGATCGAGCCCGCGTGGCCCAGTACTTC. Translating gives CSVEDRARVAQYF. The chain recombines TRBV29-1 with TRBJ2-5; D is undetermined. Germline V gene lookup returns CDR1 SQVTM and CDR2 ANQGSEA. CDR3 size: 13 residues. Trimming took 0 bases from V and 9 from J, leaving 14 bases between them.

V and J are TRBV28 and TRBJ1-5; no firm D call. CDR1 is MDHEN, CDR2 SYDVKM, per germline. The V end was cut by 3 bases, the J end by 4 bases, with 10 bases between. The CDR3 spans 14 residues. The CDR3 sequence is CASSFIGNNQPQHF. In DNA form, the CDR3 reads TGTGCCAGCAGTTTTATAGGGAATAATCAGCCCCAGCATTTT.

The V gene is TRBV12-5, the J gene TRBJ2-5; 10 bases line up with TRBD1. Germline assignment: CDR1 LGHNT and CDR2 FRNRAP. The J segment lost 4 bases and the V segment lost 3 bases, leaving 5 bases of the junction unmatched. The CDR3 is made up of 15 amino acids. CDR3 region: CASGFGRTGGETQYF. CDR3 DNA: TGTGCTAGTGGTTTTGGAAGGACAGGGGGAGAGACCCAGTACTTC.